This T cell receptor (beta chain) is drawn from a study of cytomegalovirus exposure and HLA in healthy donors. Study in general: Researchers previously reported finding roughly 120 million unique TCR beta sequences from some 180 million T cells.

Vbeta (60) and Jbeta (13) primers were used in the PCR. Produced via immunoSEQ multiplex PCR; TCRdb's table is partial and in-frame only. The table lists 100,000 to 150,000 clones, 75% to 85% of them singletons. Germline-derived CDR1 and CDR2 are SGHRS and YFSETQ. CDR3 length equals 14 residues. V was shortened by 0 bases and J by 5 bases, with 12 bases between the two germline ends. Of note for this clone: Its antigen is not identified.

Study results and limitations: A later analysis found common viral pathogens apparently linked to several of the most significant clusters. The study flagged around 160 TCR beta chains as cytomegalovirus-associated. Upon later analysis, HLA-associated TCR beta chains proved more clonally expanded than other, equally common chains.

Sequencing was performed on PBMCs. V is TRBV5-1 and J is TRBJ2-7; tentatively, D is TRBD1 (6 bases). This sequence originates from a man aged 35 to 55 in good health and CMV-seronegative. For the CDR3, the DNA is TGCGCCAGCAGCTTGGTAGGGGGTGGGGACGAGCAGTACTTC. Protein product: CASSLVGGGDEQYF.